This record covers a single T cell receptor beta chain. The data were obtained in a study of PD-1 blockade in mismatch repair-deficient tumors. V dropped 0 bases and J dropped 0 bases, with 15 bases sitting between them. Germline CDR1 and CDR2: SGHRS and YFSETQ. The CDR3 extends over 17 amino acids. The method was immunoSEQ multiplex PCR; TCRdb's version includes in-frame clones alone and lacks a portion of them. The sample yields 56,000 or so clones, roughly 80% seen once. The receptor was derived from an adult with mismatch repair-deficient cancer. Sequenced material: peripheral blood, taken roughly 19 weeks after starting pembrolizumab. The chain joins TRBV5-1 to TRBJ1-1; D not resolved. The chain's CDR3 is CASSLAQTPMMNTEAFF. CDR3 bases: TGCGCCAGCAGCTTGGCGCAGACCCCGATGATGAACACTGAAGCTTTCTTT.